The 27 T cell receptor beta chains below all came from one sample that was sequenced in a study of cytomegalovirus exposure and HLA in healthy donors. Use of 60 Vbeta and 13 Jbeta primers characterized the PCR. The method was immunoSEQ multiplex PCR; TCRdb's version includes in-frame clones alone and lacks a portion of them. In total, the table holds 200,000 to 250,000 clones. Sequenced sample: PBMCs. The receptors were gathered from a woman aged 25-40 years in good health and CMV-seropositive.

The CDR3 bases are TGTGCCAGCAGTTACTCAGAGATCTACGAGCAGTACTTC. It yields the protein CASSYSEIYEQYF. The chain joins TRBV6-6 to TRBJ2-7; D gene uncertain. Germline CDR1 and CDR2: MNHNY and SVGAGI (reference sequence). Trimming removed 0 bases at V and 3 bases at J, with 6 bases between. The CDR3 is 13 amino acids.

The V and J genes are TRBV2 and TRBJ2-2; TRBD1 agrees at 9 bases. The germline CDR1 and CDR2 sequences are SNHLY and FYNNEI. This CDR3 region has 17 residues. Unmatched junction bases numbered 10, after V lost 7 bases and J lost 1 base. This CDR3 reads CASTWSRDRENTGELFF. The CDR3 DNA reads TGTGCCAGCACCTGGTCCCGGGACAGGGAGAACACCGGGGAGCTGTTTTTT.

This chain links TRBV7-8 with TRBJ2-2; D gene uncertain. The germline V gene has CDR1 SGHVS and CDR2 FQNEAQ. This CDR3 has 11 amino acids. The CDR3 here is CAGSLTGELFF. In nucleotides, the CDR3 is TGTGCGGGTAGCCTCACCGGGGAGCTGTTTTTT.

V gene TRBV5-4 combines with J gene TRBJ2-7; 7 nucleotides match TRBD2. The CDR3 runs 15 residues. Per germline, CDR1 SGHNT and CDR2 YYREEE (reference sequence). The V gene end was trimmed by 2 bases and the J gene end by 3 bases; junction bases not matched to a gene: 8. In nucleotides, the CDR3 is TGTGCCAGCAGCTTAGAGCGGGGAGGTTACTACGAGCAGTACTTC. Its protein product is CASSLERGGYYEQYF.

V and J are TRBV7-6 and TRBJ1-2; D remains unclear. The CDR3 runs 13 residues. Germline V gene sequence: CDR1 SGHVS, CDR2 FNYEAQ. V was pared by 3 bases and J by 5 bases, with 10 bases between. Here the CDR3 DNA reads TGTGCCAGCAGCTTTCCGGGGTTTTATGGCTACACCTTC. It specifies CASSFPGFYGYTF. Based on the CDR3 plus reference TRBV7-6 and TRBJ1-2, the full variable domain is GAGVSQSPRYKVTKRGQDVALRCDPISGHVSLYWYRQALGQGPEFLTYFNYEAQQDKSGLPNDRFSAERPEGSISTLTIQRTEQRDSAMYRCASSFPGFYGYTFGSGTRLTVV.

Concerning this clone itself: One end of the junction fails to match germline, which may point to a read error. This CDR3 reads CASGQLAGVTYEQYF. The DNA for the CDR3 is TGCGCCAGCGGCCAACTAGCGGGAGTCACCTACGAGCAGTACTTC. The genes are TRBV4-1 and TRBJ2-7, with TRBD2 matching 11 bases. This CDR3 contains 15 residues. In germline, CDR1 is MGHRA, CDR2 YSYEKL.

This rearrangement joins TRBV5-6 to TRBJ1-2; 7 bases line up with TRBD1. This CDR3 is built from 13 residues. Looked up from germline, CDR1 is SGHDT and CDR2 is YYEEEE. V gave up 3 bases and J gave up 8 bases; unmatched junction bases: 7. The CDR3, as DNA: TGTGCCAGCAGCTACCGACAGGGCGAGGGCTACACCTTC. Translation gives CASSYRQGEGYTF.

The chain combines TRBV7-9 with TRBJ1-1; D is ambiguous. CDR3 length: 14 amino acids. Trimming removed 4 bases at V and 0 bases at J, with 9 bases between. Looked up from germline, CDR1 is SEHNR and CDR2 is FQNEAQ (reference sequence). The CDR3 sequence: CASSSNSLNTEAFF. The DNA for the CDR3 is TGTGCCAGCAGCTCAAACAGCCTGAACACTGAAGCTTTCTTT.

The rearrangement uses TRBV7-2 and TRBJ2-5; TRBD2 matches 10 bases. The CDR3 is 18 residues long. Per germline, CDR1 SGHTA and CDR2 FQGNSA. With 2 bases clipped from V and 6 bases from J, the junction kept 15 bases outside the gene matches. The chain's CDR3 is CASSLYPSGGNSQKTQYF. The CDR3 DNA follows: TGTGCCAGCAGCTTATACCCTAGCGGGGGCAACTCCCAGAAGACCCAGTACTTC.

The chain joins TRBV9 to TRBJ1-2; D is uncertain. V was pared by 2 bases and J by 0 bases, with 11 bases between. This CDR3 has 15 residues. The germline V gene has CDR1 SGDLS and CDR2 YYNGEE. The CDR3 region has the DNA TGTGCCAGCAGCGTTGGGCAGTCGCCTAACTATGGCTACACCTTC. Residues: CASSVGQSPNYGYTF.

The genes are TRBV20-1 and TRBJ2-1, with 8 nucleotides matching TRBD2. CDR3 length: 10 residues. V lost 7 bases to trimming and J lost 9 bases; unmatched junction nucleotides: 2. Germline CDR1 reads DFQATT; CDR2 reads SNEGSKA (reference sequence). The CDR3 DNA reads TGCAGTGTCGGGGGGGTTGAGCAGTTCTTC. This codes for CSVGGVEQFF.

The V gene is TRBV2, the J gene TRBJ1-5; 7 bases match TRBD1. Trimming cost V 8 bases and J 4 bases; bases outside gene matches: 11. The CDR3 is 15 residues long. Germline V lookup: CDR1 SNHLY, CDR2 FYNNEI. CDR3 in amino acids: CASGSRDRLNQPQHF. The CDR3 bases are TGTGCCAGCGGCAGCAGGGACAGACTAAATCAGCCCCAGCATTTT.

The chain couples TRBV28 to TRBJ1-5; a possible D gene is TRBD1 (5 bases). The CDR3 has 11 residues. CDR1 is MDHEN and CDR2 is SYDVKM in the germline V gene. The ends were cut back, 8 bases at V and 5 bases at J, with 7 bases in the middle. This chain's CDR3 is CASGGDQPQHF. The DNA of the CDR3 is TGTGCCAGCGGGGGGGATCAGCCCCAGCATTTT.

The chain couples TRBV27 to TRBJ2-3, with TRBD1 matching over 9 bases. CDR1 and CDR2 from the germline V gene are MNHEY and SMNVEV (reference sequence). The length of the CDR3 is 16 residues. The V and J ends lost 5 bases and 2 bases, in that order; junction bases with no gene match: 8. This CDR3 is CASSPWGQGVTDTQYF. CDR3 sequence (DNA): TGTGCCAGCAGTCCCTGGGGACAGGGTGTCACAGATACGCAGTATTTT.

The chain links TRBV18 to TRBJ2-3, with TRBD2 matching 8 bases. CDR1 and CDR2 (germline): KGHSH, LQKENI. The CDR3 has 16 amino acids. V gave up 5 bases and J gave up 3 bases; unmatched junction bases: 10. The CDR3 DNA is TGTGCCAGCTCAACAAACCAGCGGGGGCCAACAGATACGCAGTATTTT. Amino acid sequence: CASSTNQRGPTDTQYF.

V usage is TRBV7-2 and J usage is TRBJ2-2; a weak D match, TRBD1 (5 bases). Trimming stripped 4 bases from V and 0 bases from J, with 12 bases between. Germline V gene data show CDR1 as SGHTA and CDR2 as FQGNSA. The CDR3 contains 16 residues. The CDR3 reads CASSSHRHANTGELFF. The CDR3 DNA reads as TGTGCCAGCAGCTCCCACAGGCACGCGAACACCGGGGAGCTGTTTTTT.

This chain joins TRBV5-6 and TRBJ1-1; perhaps TRBD1 as D (6 bases). There are 12 residues in the CDR3. Trimming removed 3 bases from V and 8 bases from J, with 11 bases in between. Germline V gene data show CDR1 as SGHDT and CDR2 as YYEEEE. This CDR3 reads CASSSLRGEAFF. CDR3 DNA sequence: TGTGCCAGCAGCTCCCTAAGGGGGGAAGCTTTCTTT. Full variable domain (missing parts from reference TRBV5-6 and TRBJ1-1): DAGVTQSPTHLIKTRGQQVTLRCSPKSGHDTVSWYQQALGQGPQFIFQYYEEEERQRGNFPDRFSGHQFPNYSSELNVNALLLGDSALYLCASSSLRGEAFFGQGTRLTVV.

This rearrangement joins TRBV5-1 to TRBJ1-4, with D maybe TRBD1 (5 bases). V lost 4 bases to trimming and J lost 3 bases, with 10 bases between them. This CDR3 is built from 14 residues. CDR1 and CDR2 from the germline V gene are SGHRS and YFSETQ. CDR3 in amino acids: CASSRDSSNEKLFF. The CDR3 DNA follows: TGCGCCAGCAGCCGCGACAGCTCTAATGAAAAACTGTTTTTT.

This chain connects TRBV9 to TRBJ2-7, with a tentative D call TRBD2 (7 bases). The CDR3 is 16 amino acids. V gave up 0 bases and J gave up 7 bases, with 20 bases separating them. In germline, CDR1 is SGDLS, CDR2 YYNGEE. CDR3 coding DNA: TGTGCCAGCAGCGTAGGGACGGGGGGCTCGATGGGGGAGCAGTACTTC. Translating gives CASSVGTGGSMGEQYF.

This rearrangement joins TRBV13 to TRBJ2-7; D unclear. Germline CDR1 and CDR2: PRHDT and FYEKMQ (reference sequence). The germline V and J ends were trimmed by 11 bases and 0 bases, with 17 bases remaining between them. This CDR3 contains 14 residues. This CDR3 is CAPPSGCHSYEQYF. For the CDR3, the DNA is TGTGCCCCCCCCTCGGGTTGCCACTCCTACGAGCAGTACTTC.

The genes are TRBV14 and TRBJ1-4, with TRBD1 identical over 7 bases. This CDR3 contains 15 residues. V was clipped by 4 bases and J by 8 bases; unmatched bases: 10. Germline V CDR1 and CDR2: SGHDN, FVKESK. CDR3 coding DNA: TGTGCCAGCAGCCCTCTTGGACAGGACGCCGAAAAACTGTTTTTT. This codes for CASSPLGQDAEKLFF.

The chain carries TRBV5-4 and TRBJ2-7, with a weak D call TRBD1 (5 bases). Germline V lookup: CDR1 SGHNT, CDR2 YYREEE (reference sequence). Trimming took 3 bases from V and 6 from J, leaving 13 bases between them. The CDR3 covers 13 residues. This CDR3 reads CASSWINRREQYF. CDR3 bases: TGTGCCAGCAGCTGGATAAACAGGCGCGAGCAGTACTTC.

This chain joins TRBV11-2 and TRBJ1-5; no reliable D call. The CDR3 length is 16 residues. V was clipped by 5 bases and J by 0 bases, with 14 bases between them. Germline V gives CDR1 SGHAT, CDR2 FQNNGV. The CDR3 nucleotides are TGTGCCAGCAGCCCTGCAGGCGTCGCTAGCAATCAGCCCCAGCATTTT. This translates into CASSPAGVASNQPQHF.

V and J are TRBV7-2 and TRBJ2-7; 8 nucleotides agree with TRBD1. Germline V gives CDR1 SGHTA, CDR2 FQGNSA. The V and J ends lost 3 bases and 1 base, in that order; junction bases with no gene match: 2. The CDR3 sequence is 14 residues long. The CDR3 reads CASSFQGASYEQYF. CDR3 in DNA: TGTGCCAGCAGCTTTCAGGGGGCTTCCTACGAGCAGTACTTC.

The genes are TRBV6-1 and TRBJ1-4; D possibly corresponds to TRBD1 (6 bases). Germline V gives CDR1 MNHNS, CDR2 SASEGT. This CDR3 is 16 amino acids long. V was cut by 2 bases and J by 10 bases, with 20 bases left in between. The CDR3 region is CASSESGVRVTGKLFF. The CDR3 nucleotides are TGTGCCAGCAGTGAATCAGGGGTTAGAGTTACCGGAAAACTGTTTTTT.

V usage is TRBV18 and J usage is TRBJ1-5, with TRBD1 identical over 9 bases. V was clipped by 4 bases and J by 7 bases; unmatched bases: 5. The CDR3 runs 14 residues. The V gene's germline CDR1 is KGHSH and CDR2 LQKENI. CDR3 nucleotide sequence: TGTGCCAGCTCACGGGACAGGGTTGGCCAGCCCCAGCATTTT. Encoded protein: CASSRDRVGQPQHF.

DNA of the CDR3: TGTGCCAGCAGTCAGACAGGGCGCAATCAGCCCCAGCATTTT. It is translated as CASSQTGRNQPQHF. This chain joins TRBV28 and TRBJ1-5; 7 nucleotides agree with TRBD1. The CDR3 consists of 14 residues. J gave up 2 bases and V 5 bases, and 3 bases lay outside the gene matches. Germline V gene data show CDR1 as MDHEN and CDR2 as SYDVKM.